These 28 T cell receptor beta chains were sequenced from one sample in a study of blood T cell repertoires in COVID-19. TCRdb's copy holds only in-frame clones and misses some; the assay was immunoSEQ multiplex PCR. The sample has 200,000 to 250,000 clones, 70% to 85% seen once; the top ten hold more than 3%. The specimen was PBMCs or T cells enriched from blood (not recorded which). The receptor source for this set is a woman between 55 and 75 years old who had recovered from COVID-19.

The chain recombines TRBV5-4 with TRBJ1-2, with 7 bases fitting TRBD1. The V gene end was trimmed by 4 bases and the J gene end by 2 bases; junction bases not matched to a gene: 8. Germline V gene data show CDR1 as SGHNT and CDR2 as YYREEE (reference sequence). The CDR3 runs 15 residues. For the CDR3, the DNA is TGTGCCAGCAGCCCAGACAGGGTACTGAACTATGGCTACACCTTC. Its translation is CASSPDRVLNYGYTF.

The chain recombines TRBV7-2 with TRBJ2-1; 14 positions match TRBD2. The CDR3 runs to 19 residues. V dropped 5 bases and J dropped 0; count of bases not matched to a gene: 9. CDR1 SGHTA and CDR2 FQGNSA come from the germline V gene. DNA of the CDR3: TGTGCCAGCAGCGGGACTAGCGGGGGCCCGATTATCTCCTACAATGAGCAGTTCTTC. Translation gives CASSGTSGGPIISYNEQFF.

The chain links TRBV7-9 to TRBJ1-6; TRBD1 is a possible D gene (6 bases). From germline, CDR1 is SEHNR and CDR2 FQNEAQ (reference sequence). The ends were cut back, 2 bases at V and 8 bases at J, with 13 bases in the middle. CDR3 length equals 15 residues. Here the CDR3 reads CASSLTGGGDSPLHF. DNA for the CDR3: TGTGCCAGCAGCTTAACGGGGGGCGGTGATTCACCCCTCCACTTT.

This rearrangement joins TRBV7-6 to TRBJ2-3; 7 positions match TRBD2. J was trimmed by 7 bases and V by 5 bases; bases with no gene match: 15. Germline loops: CDR1 SGHVS, CDR2 FNYEAQ. This CDR3 contains 16 residues. CDR3 bases: TGTGCCAGCAGCCCCGACGGGGACTACCTCCGAAATACGCAGTATTTT. This codes for CASSPDGDYLRNTQYF.

V gene TRBV11-3 combines with J gene TRBJ2-7; weak D call: TRBD1 (6 bases). In germline, CDR1 is SGHNT, CDR2 YENEEA. V was trimmed by 5 bases and J by 3 bases, leaving 8 bases between them. The CDR3 spans 12 residues. The CDR3 loop is CASSQGGYEQYF. The CDR3 DNA follows: TGTGCCAGCAGCCAAGGGGGCTACGAGCAGTACTTC.

The rearrangement joins TRBV19 to TRBJ1-1; D may be TRBD1 (6 bases). There are 14 residues in the CDR3. The germline V gene encodes CDR1 LNHDA and CDR2 SQIVND (reference sequence). V was trimmed by 3 bases and J by 4 bases, leaving 12 bases between them. The CDR3 DNA follows: TGTGCCAGTAGTATGCGGGGGCAGGTCACTGAAGCTTTCTTT. Amino acids: CASSMRGQVTEAFF.

The rearrangement uses TRBV29-1 and TRBJ1-6, with TRBD1 matching over 9 bases. The CDR3 has 14 residues. The germline V gene encodes CDR1 SQVTM and CDR2 ANQGSEA. J was trimmed by 12 bases and V by 0 bases; bases with no gene match: 6. As DNA, the CDR3 is TGCAGCGTTGAAGACGGGACAGGGTCGGGACCCCTCCACTTT. This gives the protein CSVEDGTGSGPLHF. The variable domain in full, completed from reference TRBV29-1 and TRBJ1-6, reads SAVISQKPSRDICQRGTSLTIQCQVDSQVTMMFWYRQQPGQSLTLIATANQGSEATYESGFVIDKFPISRPNLTFSTLTVSNMSPEDSSIYLCSVEDGTGSGPLHFGNGTRLTVT.

The chain combines TRBV7-9 with TRBJ2-1; 9 bases are a match to TRBD1. Looked up from germline, CDR1 is SEHNR and CDR2 is FQNEAQ (reference sequence). This CDR3 has 15 residues. The V segment lost 3 bases and the J segment 10 bases; nucleotides outside the gene matches: 10. The CDR3 nucleotides are TGTGCCAGCAGCTTCGTGACAGGGGGTAGAGGAGAGCAGTTCTTC. Protein: CASSFVTGGRGEQFF.

This clone occurred once. CDR3 sequence reads: CASSTRGREDADTQYF. CDR3 DNA sequence: TGTGCCAGCTCAACGAGGGGCAGGGAGGACGCAGATACGCAGTATTTT. The chain recombines TRBV18 with TRBJ2-3, with D tentatively TRBD2 (6 bases). This CDR3 has 16 residues. The germline CDR1 and CDR2 sequences are KGHSH and LQKENI. Deletions cut 5 bases from V and 4 bases from J, with 19 bases between.

The gene calls are TRBV7-2 and TRBJ2-3; D not resolved. From germline, CDR1 is SGHTA and CDR2 FQGNSA. The CDR3 length is 15 residues. Trimming removed 4 bases from V and 4 bases from J, with 15 bases in between. CDR3 amino acids: CASSSSSTRADTQYF. CDR3 in DNA: TGTGCCAGCAGCTCCAGTTCGACCCGGGCAGATACGCAGTATTTT.

In DNA form, the CDR3 reads TGTGCCAGCAGTTGGGGAGAAGCGAAGCCCCAGCATTTT. This translates into CASSWGEAKPQHF. The V and J genes are TRBV12-3 or TRBV12-4 and TRBJ1-5; D unresolved. This CDR3 is 13 amino acids long. Between the trimmed V and J ends, which lost 4 bases and 8 bases, there was a span of 12 bases.

This chain connects TRBV7-2 to TRBJ2-7, with 12 positions matching TRBD2. Germline V lookup: CDR1 SGHTA, CDR2 FQGNSA. After removal of 5 bases from V and 6 bases from J, the junction contained 8 bases not matched to a gene. The CDR3 extends over 15 amino acids. CDR3 in amino acids: CASSLTSGSVGEQYF. Written as DNA, the CDR3 is TGTGCCAGCAGCCTGACTAGCGGGAGTGTAGGCGAGCAGTACTTC. The whole variable domain, remainder taken from reference TRBV7-2 and TRBJ2-7, is GAGVSQSPSNKVTEKGKDVELRCDPISGHTALYWYRQSLGQGLEFLIYFQGNSAPDKSGLPSDRFSAERTGGSVSTLTIQRTQQEDSAVYLCASSLTSGSVGEQYFGPGTRLTVT.

The chain combines TRBV5-4 with TRBJ1-4, with D tentatively TRBD1 (5 bases). CDR1 is SGHNT, CDR2 YYREEE, per germline (reference sequence). The CDR3 contains 16 residues. V was clipped by 1 base and J by 5 bases, with 15 bases between them. For the CDR3, the DNA is TGTGCCAGCAGCTTGTATACAGACAGCGAGAATGAAAAACTGTTTTTT. Translated: CASSLYTDSENEKLFF. Complete variable domain (other parts from reference TRBV5-4 and TRBJ1-4): ETGVTQSPTHLIKTRGQQVTLRCSSQSGHNTVSWYQQALGQGPQFIFQYYREEENGRGNFPPRFSGLQFPNYSSELNVNALELDDSALYLCASSLYTDSENEKLFFGSGTQLSVL.

The rearrangement links TRBV12-5 to TRBJ1-1; 7 bases are shared with TRBD1. The CDR3 is 13 amino acids. Germline CDR1 is LGHNT and CDR2 is FRNRAP. With 1 base clipped from V and 9 bases from J, the junction kept 5 bases outside the gene matches. The chain's CDR3 is CASGLETGVQAFF. CDR3 nucleotide sequence: TGTGCTAGTGGTTTGGAAACAGGGGTTCAAGCTTTCTTT.

The chain couples TRBV6-5 to TRBJ1-1; 7 bases align to TRBD1. Per germline, CDR1 MNHEY and CDR2 SVGAGI. J lost 6 bases, V lost 6 bases, and 10 bases had no gene match. CDR3 length equals 14 residues. Here the CDR3 DNA reads TGTGCCAGCAGAGCCGGGACAGTCCTCGCTGAAGCTTTCTTT. This translates into CASRAGTVLAEAFF.

The genes are TRBV28 and TRBJ1-4; 8 bases align to TRBD1. CDR3 size: 15 residues. J lost 6 bases, V lost 3 bases, and 6 bases had no gene match. Germline V gene sequence: CDR1 MDHEN, CDR2 SYDVKM. The CDR3 DNA reads as TGTGCCAGCAGTTTGTCCGGACAGGGTGATGAAAAACTGTTTTTT. Translated: CASSLSGQGDEKLFF.

This chain uses TRBV6-5 with TRBJ2-1, with 8 bases lining up with TRBD1. Germline V CDR1 and CDR2: MNHEY, SVGAGI. The CDR3 sequence is 14 residues long. V trimming: 4 bases; J trimming: 6 bases; junction bases outside the gene matches: 5. CDR3 DNA: TGTGCCAGCAGTTTGGACAGGGTACGCAATGAGCAGTTCTTC. This sequence encodes CASSLDRVRNEQFF.

The genes are TRBV12-3 or TRBV12-4 and TRBJ1-2; D is unresolved. V dropped 3 bases and J dropped 4 bases, with 9 bases sitting between them. This CDR3 spans 13 amino acids. The CDR3 loop is CASSFLEGYGYTF. The DNA of the CDR3 is TGTGCCAGCAGTTTTTTAGAGGGCTATGGCTACACCTTC.

This clone has at least ten counts. The V gene is TRBV7-9, the J gene TRBJ2-7; 8 bases align to TRBD1. This CDR3 comprises 18 residues. CDR1 is SEHNR, CDR2 FQNEAQ, per germline (reference sequence). The ends lost 0 bases at V and 3 bases at J; junction bases unmatched: 13. CDR3 in amino acids: CASSLAVLRQGRYYEQYF. DNA of the CDR3: TGTGCCAGCAGCTTAGCGGTACTTAGACAGGGGCGGTACTACGAGCAGTACTTC.

The V and J genes are TRBV6-4 and TRBJ2-1; TRBD1 is a possible D gene (5 bases). The CDR3 loop spans 13 amino acids. Germline CDR1 and CDR2: MRHNA and SNTAGT. V was cut by 4 bases and J by 8 bases, with 12 bases left in between. The CDR3 loop is CASSAPGLDEQFF. The CDR3, as DNA: TGTGCCAGCAGTGCCCCAGGGCTGGATGAGCAGTTCTTC.

The chain joins TRBV19 to TRBJ2-5; 10 bases align to TRBD1. Looked up from germline, CDR1 is LNHDA and CDR2 is SQIVND (reference sequence). This CDR3 comprises 13 residues. Trimming removed 6 bases from V and 5 bases from J; junction bases left unmatched: 3. The CDR3 loop is CASREGQGETQYF. DNA for the CDR3: TGTGCCAGTAGAGAGGGACAGGGGGAGACCCAGTACTTC.

The chain uses TRBV19 and TRBJ1-5; the D is unclear. The CDR3 spans 14 residues. From germline, CDR1 is LNHDA and CDR2 SQIVND (reference sequence). V was trimmed by 0 bases and J by 7 bases, leaving 10 bases between them. This CDR3 is CASSIDNLGQPQHF. In DNA form, the CDR3 reads TGTGCCAGTAGTATAGATAACCTGGGCCAGCCCCAGCATTTT.

CDR3 sequence (DNA): TGTGCCAGCAGCTTAGGAAGGGGTGGGCGGGGGCTCTCCTACGAGCAGTACTTC. It yields the protein CASSLGRGGRGLSYEQYF. The chain combines TRBV11-2 with TRBJ2-7, with D possibly being TRBD2 (7 bases). CDR1 SGHAT and CDR2 FQNNGV come from the germline V gene. Trimming left V 1 base short and J 0 bases short, with 19 bases between. CDR3 size: 18 residues.

The chain links TRBV4-1 to TRBJ2-7; 7 nucleotides match TRBD2. Trimming took 4 bases from V and 2 from J; bases not matched to a gene: 5. The V gene's germline CDR1 is MGHRA and CDR2 YSYEKL. CDR3 size: 14 residues. CDR3 protein: CASSLGLEAYEQYF. In nucleotides, the CDR3 is TGCGCCAGCAGCCTTGGACTAGAGGCCTACGAGCAGTACTTC.

The rearrangement uses TRBV6-5 and TRBJ1-1; TRBD1 might be the D (6 bases). Germline lookup yields CDR1 MNHEY and CDR2 SVGAGI. The CDR3 extends over 14 amino acids. Trimming pared 2 bases from V and 3 bases from J, leaving 10 bases between. The CDR3 DNA is TGTGCCAGCAGTTACGGCGAGGGGGACACTGAAGCTTTCTTT. Translation gives CASSYGEGDTEAFF.

The V and J genes are TRBV5-1 and TRBJ2-3, with D possibly TRBD1 on 5 matching bases. CDR1 is SGHRS and CDR2 is YFSETQ in the germline V gene. V was clipped by 5 bases and J by 2 bases, with 12 bases between them. CDR3 length equals 14 residues. The CDR3 region is CASRARADTDTQYF. The CDR3 nucleotides read TGCGCCAGCAGGGCCAGGGCCGACACAGATACGCAGTATTTT.

The chain combines TRBV6-2 or TRBV6-3 with TRBJ1-1; D possibly corresponds to TRBD1 (5 bases). The CDR3 extends over 15 amino acids. Germline V lookup: CDR1 MNHEY, CDR2 SVGEGT. With 4 bases removed from V and 4 bases from J, the gap between germline ends came to 16 bases. The CDR3 spells CASSSTLTVGTEAFF. The CDR3, as DNA: TGTGCCAGCAGTTCTACACTGACAGTGGGCACTGAAGCTTTCTTT.

The chain recombines TRBV6-2 or TRBV6-3 with TRBJ2-2, with 9 bases fitting TRBD2. The CDR3 covers 17 residues. Germline loops: CDR1 MNHEY, CDR2 SVGEGT. With V trimmed by 2 bases and J by 2 bases, 6 bases remained unmatched. The CDR3 DNA is TGTGCCAGCAGTTACAGCGGGGGGATGTTTAACACCGGGGAGCTGTTTTTT. Its protein product is CASSYSGGMFNTGELFF.